The present T cell receptor beta chain was sequenced within a study of read filtering for tumor transcriptome and immune sequencing. Study-wide context: By R-ISS, stages I, II and III held about 8, 15 and 7 patients. Transcriptome libraries were built from DNase-treated RNA.

V trimming: 7 bases; J trimming: 2 bases; junction bases outside the gene matches: 10. Germline values: CDR1 MNHNY, CDR2 SVGAGI (reference sequence). This CDR3 contains 15 residues. Ten or more counts support this clonotype. Antigen specificity is unknown. The library was built from roughly 400 ng RNA with molecular barcoded adaptors for alpha/delta and beta/gamma chains. TCRdb redid the calling of the reads with MiXCR, one entry per CDR3 protein. The table records 30,000 to 35,000 distinct CDR3 sequences, around 20% of them present only once. Regarding the study as a whole: Correlation between methods rose after single-read clonotypes were removed. The sorted CD138-negative fraction was a mixed bone marrow immune population, not purified T cells.

The source material was a population of CD138-negative cells sorted from bone marrow. The V gene is TRBV6-6, the J gene TRBJ2-7; 8 nucleotides match TRBD2. This sequence originates from a donor at least 40 years old with multiple myeloma. The CDR3 sequence is CASNPVSSGPYEQYF. CDR3 sequence (DNA): TGTGCCAGCAATCCAGTTTCTAGCGGGCCCTACGAGCAGTACTTC.